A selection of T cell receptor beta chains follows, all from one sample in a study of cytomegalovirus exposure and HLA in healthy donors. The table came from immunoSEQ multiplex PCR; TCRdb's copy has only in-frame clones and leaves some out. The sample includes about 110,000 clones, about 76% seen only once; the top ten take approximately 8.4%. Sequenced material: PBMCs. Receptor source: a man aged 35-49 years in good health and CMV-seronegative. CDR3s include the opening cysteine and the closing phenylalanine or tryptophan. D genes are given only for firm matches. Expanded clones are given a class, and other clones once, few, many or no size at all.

CDR3: CASSSRYPEAFF
DNA: TGTGCCAGCAGTAGCCGGTACCCTGAAGCTTTCTTT
J: TRBJ1-1
V: TRBV2
size: .
D: .

CDR3: CASSQTPGLAGGSSYEQYF
DNA: TGTGCCAGCAGCCAAACACCGGGACTAGCGGGGGGGAGCTCCTACGAGCAGTACTTC
J: TRBJ2-7
V: TRBV14
size: once
D: TRBD2

CDR3: CASSQEDRGSYEQYF
DNA: TGCGCCAGCAGCCAAGAAGACAGGGGCTCCTACGAGCAGTACTTC
J: TRBJ2-7
V: TRBV4-1
size: .
D: TRBD1

CDR3: CASTFQGGGPYEQYF
DNA: TGTGCCAGCACCTTTCAGGGAGGGGGTCCCTACGAGCAGTACTTC
J: TRBJ2-7
V: TRBV7-2
size: .
D: .

CDR3: CASSGDRGYYGYPF
DNA: TGTGCCAGCAGTGGGGACAGGGGGTACTATGGCTACCCCTTC
J: TRBJ1-2
V: TRBV25-1
size: once
D: TRBD1

CDR3: CASTRDSRMNTEAFF
DNA: TGTGCCAGCACAAGGGACTCCAGAATGAACACTGAAGCTTTCTTT
J: TRBJ1-1
V: TRBV2
size: .
D: .

CDR3: CASSTRRASGTEAFF
DNA: TGTGCCAGCTCTACTAGACGGGCGTCGGGCACTGAAGCTTTCTTT
J: TRBJ1-1
V: TRBV6-1
size: .
D: .

CDR3: CASSLMVGPGGTGELFF
DNA: TGTGCCAGCAGCTTAATGGTCGGTCCCGGGGGCACCGGGGAGCTGTTTTTT
J: TRBJ2-2
V: TRBV11-3
size: .
D: .

CDR3: CASIAAPIFGLRDLRTGELFF
DNA: TGTGCCAGCATCGCCGCCCCGATCTTCGGTCTACGAGACCTGAGGACCGGGGAGCTGTTTTTT
J: TRBJ2-2
V: TRBV14
size: .
D: .

CDR3: CASSGTGGRSEAFF
DNA: TGTGCCAGCAGCGGGACAGGGGGACGAAGTGAAGCTTTCTTT
J: TRBJ1-1
V: TRBV7-9
size: .
D: TRBD1

CDR3: CASSLAGGPGETQYF
DNA: TGTGCCAGCAGCCTAGCGGGGGGGCCGGGGGAGACCCAGTACTTC
J: TRBJ2-5
V: TRBV7-2
size: few
D: TRBD2